This T cell receptor (beta chain) originates from a study of cytomegalovirus exposure and HLA in healthy donors. The CDR3 consists of 12 residues. CDR1 and CDR2 from the germline V gene are SGHAT and FQNNGV. Trimming removed 0 bases from V and 12 bases from J, with 12 bases in between. Points on this clone: What it binds is not known.

13 Jbeta primers and 60 Vbeta primers were used for the PCR. Data came from immunoSEQ multiplex PCR; TCRdb stores just in-frame clones and leaves some out. Recorded here are 35,000 to 45,000 clones; the top ten clones represent 6.2%. Study-wide results and caveats: With further analysis later on, most CMV-associated TCR beta chains appeared HLA-restricted. An apparent linkage of common viral pathogens to several of the most significant clusters emerged in a later analysis. Sequence variants that were highly shared formed a cluster that was likely a sequencing artifact.

The clonotype originates from a man aged 30-40 years in good health and CMV-seronegative. The J gene is TRBJ2-7, the V gene TRBV11-2; D unclear. Specimen: PBMCs. CDR3 sequence (DNA): TGTGCCAGCAGCTTAGATAGACTCGTAGGGTACTTC. Its translation is CASSLDRLVGYF.